The following is a T cell receptor (beta chain) sequence with its context. Which antigen it targets is not known. Base qualities are not recorded, but no much larger clone differs from it by a single base. The cohort consisted of approximately 670 healthy bone marrow donors. All cohort members were sampled while nominally healthy, although unrecorded immune exposures were likely present. The donor tested CMV seropositive and was one of the 289 seropositive cohort members. Every donor gave a peripheral blood sample, and the peripheral blood mononuclear cells from that sample were used for TCR beta sequencing. The Qiagen DNeasy Blood Extraction Kit was used to extract genomic DNA from the blood cell samples. This record belongs to a study of cytomegalovirus exposure and HLA in healthy donors (dated 2017 in TCRdb). With regard to the full study: According to an earlier analysis of 450 to 650 of the donors, some 170 million T cells yielded 117 million unique TCR beta sequences and 250 to 350 Gb of sequence data. In addition to the first cohort of around 670 subjects, a separate validation cohort of approximately 130 different subjects was used. The T cell repertoires of 666 subjects were profiled by immunosequencing and related to cytomegalovirus serostatus. A later analysis re-examined previously published TCR beta repertoires from more than 550 donors and added high-resolution HLA genotyping to investigate patterns of TCR occurrence. Among about 410 genotyped donors of the cohort, an average of roughly 230,000 unique TCR beta nucleotide sequences was sequenced per donor, of which about 19% were non-productive. The study was designed to test whether signatures of past pathogen exposure could be identified by cataloging public T cell receptors. To predict cytomegalovirus infection status, the study combined high-throughput TCR immunosequencing, statistical association of individual TCRs with disease status, and machine learning. Rather than drawing on any new phenotypic data, the later analysis identified candidate immune exposures from TCR beta sequences and the way those sequences occurred across donors. Of the roughly 400 genotyped donors, about 80% fell in the genetic ancestry cluster associated with self-reported Caucasian donors. In an earlier analysis of roughly 600 of the donors, high-throughput TCR beta sequencing was used to judge whether each TCR beta V gene segment behaved as functional or pseudogenic. Donor age, sex, ethnicity and CMV serostatus were compiled alongside the repertoire data. The number of donors typed differed by locus, with roughly 629-640 for A, B, C, DRB1 and DQB1, around 500 for DQA1, over 600 for DPA1, and over 400 for DPB1. In a later genetic analysis, genome-wide SNP genotypes for about three fifths of the 666 donors were used, and that subset was treated as a discovery cohort. Every discovery cohort repertoire had been produced on one sequencing platform. Several DR-DQ haplotypes were treated as single units for association and clustering because of strong linkage in the cohort. Around 320 gigabases of sequencing data and approximately 93 million unique TCR sequences were included in an early release covering around 600 HLA-typed donors. HLA typing included class I and class II loci at four-digit resolution.

The library was made by the immunoSEQ multiplex PCR assay. For the multiplex PCR, a mixture combining 60 forward primers for TCR Vbeta segments and 13 reverse primers for TCR Jbeta segments was used. A multiplex PCR assay on genomic DNA amplified the CDR3 region of rearranged TCR beta genes. Amplified TCR beta libraries were sequenced as 87-base-pair reads on the Illumina HiSeq System. The source study handled its data this way. A later analysis counted 65 million to 90 million unique TCR beta chains across the 550 to 750 repertoires, and some 11 million of these chains were shared by at least two donors. Raw reads were error-corrected and collapsed into unique sequences by a nearest-neighbor algorithm in which closely related sequences were merged to remove PCR and sequencing errors. CDR3 sequences were aligned to IMGT reference sequences to assign V, D and J gene segments. For a sequence to be retained, a match of at least six nucleotides to both a V gene segment and a J gene segment was required. A rearrangement counted as productive if the CDR3 had no stop codons and remained in frame with V and J, and every other rearrangement counted as non-productive. CDR3 was defined according to IMGT convention as the region running from the second conserved V-encoded cysteine to the conserved J-encoded phenylalanine. The earlier analysis of 450 to 750 of the donors excluded any sequence lacking an unambiguous match to a single V gene segment. An earlier analysis of fewer than 650 of the donors classified V segments as functional when productive rearrangements were above 56.7% and as segregating when the standard deviation between donors was above 5%. To diagnose cytomegalovirus status from the catalog of TCR beta chain sequences, a statistical classification framework was built. In a later analysis, V and J genes were assigned by comparing TCR nucleotide sequences against IMGT/GENE-DB human TR gene sequences. In a later analysis, CDR3 sequences and most-parsimonious VDJ recombination scenarios were assigned using the TCRdist pipeline. In a later analysis, every TCR beta chain was defined by the combination of its CDR3 amino acid sequence and its V-gene family, and reads without a unique V-gene family were dropped. As a way to deal with suspected cross-contamination and a sequencing artifact, a later analysis dropped hundreds of nucleotide sequences that were highly shared and had low generation probability. A later analysis calculated a clonal expansion index for each public chain from normalized within-repertoire ranks of inferred template counts. A later analysis computed generation probabilities with a VDJ recombination model fitted to out-of-frame rearrangements, and checked the results against IGoR. In a later analysis, hypergeometric tests were used to score TCR-TCR, TCR-HLA and TCR-CMV co-occurrence, with a repertoire-size bias correction applied to TCR pairs. In a later analysis, false discovery rates were estimated by permuting HLA or CMV assignments 20 times. In a later analysis, co-occurring TCRs were grouped with DBSCAN, and TCRdist sequence similarity was added when clustering was performed within HLA-allele-positive subsets. Repertoires with fewer than 30,000 or more than 120,000 public chains were left out of co-occurrence clustering, as were about five repertoires with anomalous nucleotide sharing. TCRdb holds this immuneACCESS table with in-frame rearrangements only. Some clones are missing; in checked studies, unresolved V genes explain under half, and the rest has no known cause. V, J and clone size reflect that table, while D and trimming were determined from the DNA. The sample table contains approximately 210,000 clones; only one count was recorded for around 75% of them. Jointly, the top ten make up about 0.36% of the sample.

General study outcomes and caveats: Across donors, most TCR sequences were observed very rarely, whereas some public TCRs were present in many individuals. In a later analysis, HLA-associated TCR beta chains were found to be more clonally expanded and to have lower generation probabilities than equally common non-associated chains. The classifier was reported to diagnose cytomegalovirus status with high specificity and sensitivity in both the original cohort and the validation cohort. In a later analysis, several top co-occurrence clusters were reported to appear linked to parvovirus B19, influenza, CMV and Epstein-Barr virus. A later analysis found that most CMV-associated TCR beta chains appeared HLA-restricted, with HLA associations seemingly driven largely by CMV exposure. In this cohort, only TCR beta chains were sequenced, and detectable features were limited by the absence of alpha or paired-chain data. Linkage disequilibrium might explain the correlated functional status among segregating V segments, but an unknown experimental factor could not be excluded. For the cohort, immune exposure information was limited to CMV serostatus. According to the authors, the approach could potentially be generalized to other disease states and immunological phenotypes. A further reported finding was that TCR beta sequences accurately predicted the HLA-A and HLA-B alleles for most subjects in the first cohort. Because the 87-base-pair reads could not distinguish some IMGT-functional V segments, including TRBV6-2 and TRBV6-3, those segments were excluded. In a later analysis, around 17,000 TCR beta sequences were associated with specific HLA alleles at a false discovery rate of 0.05. In the study, around 150 TCR beta chains were listed as associated with cytomegalovirus. A later analysis found that TCR association rates varied across HLA loci, with DRB1 alleles showing the most associated TCRs and HLA-C alleles the fewest. When HLA alleles, especially DR and DQ, strongly co-occurred, TCR associations were difficult to assign to individual alleles. HLA typing was unavailable for some donors at each locus, so association tests used only the typed subset. The sequencing pipeline was judged likely to have produced a cluster of highly shared sequence variants as a technical artifact. Sequencing depth was assumed to be roughly uniform across donors in the presence/absence analyses, though that assumption may not hold. V-gene and J-gene trimming of TCR beta chains was associated with a missense DCLRE1C variant in a later genetic analysis, and the association was replicated in an independent cohort. In vitro tests confirmed that three of the cytomegalovirus-associated TCR beta chains recognize cytomegalovirus antigens. Because counts were too low, some 16 rarely observed V segments, including chromosome 9 orphons, were excluded from the earlier analysis of several hundred of the donors. In an earlier analysis of some 540 of the donors, most TCR beta V segments appeared in productive rearrangements about 87% or about 30% of the time, broadly matching IMGT annotations. According to a later genetic analysis, donors in an Asian-associated ancestry cluster had fewer N-insertions in productive TCRs than the approximately 670-donor mean.

Sequences SGHRS (CDR1) and YFSETQ (CDR2) are obtained from the germline V gene. The CDR3 contains 13 residues, cysteine and phenylalanine counted. This entry keeps only the CDR3 DNA: 39 bases, framed from base 1. The V and J ends are trimmed by 1 base and 4 bases, leaving 8 bases between them. The chain couples TRBV5-1 to TRBJ1-2; no D segment can be confidently identified. The material sequenced was PBMCs. The origin of this receptor is a male donor in good health and CMV-seropositive. DNA sequence: TGCGCCAGCAGCTTGCAGGAATCCTATGGCTACACCTTC. It encodes CASSLQESYGYTF.